The 20 T cell receptor beta chains listed next were all sequenced from one sample in a study of T cell changes during pregnancy in multiple sclerosis. Measured with immunoSEQ multiplex PCR; TCRdb has only the in-frame clones, and not every one. In the table there are about 35,000 clones, more than 85% of which are singletons. This specimen was CD4+ T cells from peripheral blood mononuclear cells, taken in the third trimester of pregnancy. The receptors were sampled from a female donor in good health, enrolled as a control in a pregnancy study.

This chain links TRBV2 with TRBJ1-5; 9 bases line up with TRBD1. The germline V gene has CDR1 SNHLY and CDR2 FYNNEI. This CDR3 region has 13 residues. After removal of 7 bases from V and 9 bases from J, the junction contained 7 bases not matched to a gene. The CDR3 is CASKLGQGGPQHF. CDR3 bases: TGTGCCAGCAAATTGGGACAGGGTGGGCCCCAGCATTTT.

The chain combines TRBV18 with TRBJ1-1; D ambiguous. V was cut by 3 bases and J by 2 bases, with 7 bases left in between. Germline V gene lookup returns CDR1 KGHSH and CDR2 LQKENI. The CDR3 contains 13 residues. The CDR3 DNA is TGTGCCAGCTCACCTAGCCTCAACACTGAAGCTTTCTTT. Protein sequence: CASSPSLNTEAFF.

This rearrangement joins TRBV4-3 to TRBJ1-5; TRBD1 is a possible D gene (6 bases). Germline V gene sequence: CDR1 LGHNA, CDR2 YSLEER. V was trimmed by 0 bases and J by 0 bases, leaving 15 bases between them. CDR3 length: 18 residues. CDR3 amino acids: CASSQERRGGDSNQPQHF. The CDR3 DNA reads as TGCGCCAGCAGCCAAGAGCGACGAGGGGGGGATAGCAATCAGCCCCAGCATTTT.

The chain carries TRBV7-2 and TRBJ2-3; no clear D. The V end lost 1 base, the J end lost 1 base, and 9 bases lay between the germline ends. From germline, CDR1 is SGHTA and CDR2 FQGNSA. The CDR3 extends over 15 amino acids. CDR3 loop: CASSLETIRTDTQYF. The DNA of the CDR3 is TGTGCCAGCAGCTTAGAGACAATTCGCACAGATACGCAGTATTTT.

CDR3 in amino acids: CASRRTGGNEQFF. CDR3 coding DNA: TGTGCCAGCAGAAGGACAGGGGGCAATGAGCAGTTCTTC. The chain couples TRBV28 to TRBJ2-1; 10 bases match TRBD1. The V segment lost 6 bases and the J segment 6 bases; nucleotides outside the gene matches: 2. The CDR3 spans 13 residues. The V gene's germline CDR1 is MDHEN and CDR2 SYDVKM.

V is TRBV29-1 and J is TRBJ2-1; 9 bases fit TRBD2. This CDR3 has 12 residues. J was trimmed by 4 bases and V by 7 bases; bases with no gene match: 2. CDR1 is SQVTM and CDR2 is ANQGSEA in the germline V gene. The CDR3 DNA reads TGCAGCGGAGGACTAGCGTACAATGAGCAGTTCTTC. Its translation is CSGGLAYNEQFF.

This chain joins TRBV6-1 and TRBJ1-5; 9 bases fit TRBD1. Trimming at V came to 6 bases and at J to 1 base, leaving 4 bases not matched to a gene. In germline, CDR1 is MNHNS, CDR2 SASEGT. The CDR3 extends over 15 amino acids. The CDR3 nucleotides read TGTGCCAGCAGCGCCGGGACAGGGAGCAATCAGCCCCAGCATTTT. Translation gives CASSAGTGSNQPQHF.

The V call is TRBV5-6, the J call TRBJ2-7; 8 nucleotides line up with TRBD1. V was clipped by 2 bases and J by 4 bases; unmatched bases: 5. CDR3 size: 14 residues. Germline CDR1 SGHDT, CDR2 YYEEEE. CDR3 residues: CASSFLDRAYEQYF. The CDR3 DNA reads as TGTGCCAGCAGCTTCCTGGACAGGGCATACGAGCAGTACTTC.

The genes are TRBV2 and TRBJ1-1, with D perhaps TRBD1 (5 bases). The CDR3 has 13 amino acids. Trimming stripped 3 bases from V and 0 bases from J, with 5 bases between. Germline V gene data show CDR1 as SNHLY and CDR2 as FYNNEI. The chain's CDR3 is CASSDRVNTEAFF. CDR3 nucleotide sequence: TGTGCCAGCAGTGACAGGGTGAACACTGAAGCTTTCTTT.

This clone was recorded only once. The rearrangement uses TRBV5-6 and TRBJ1-4; D ambiguous. The germline gives CDR1 SGHDT, CDR2 YYEEEE. The CDR3 has 15 amino acids. The germline V and J ends were trimmed by 4 bases and 3 bases, with 13 bases remaining between them. CDR3 sequence reads: CASSRSYTPNEKLFF. CDR3 coding DNA: TGTGCCAGCAGCCGGAGCTACACACCTAATGAAAAACTGTTTTTT.

The chain combines TRBV9 with TRBJ1-4; 8 nucleotides align to TRBD1. There are 15 residues in the CDR3. Germline trimming cut 4 bases from V and 4 bases from J; bases unmatched to any gene: 6. Germline V gene sequence: CDR1 SGDLS, CDR2 YYNGEE. The DNA for the CDR3 is TGTGCCAGCAGCCTTCAGGGGGCGGTTAATGAAAAACTGTTTTTT. Residues: CASSLQGAVNEKLFF.

V and J are TRBV12-5 and TRBJ1-2; 7 nucleotides agree with TRBD1. Germline CDR1 is LGHNT and CDR2 is FRNRAP. CDR3 length: 12 residues. With 9 bases clipped from V and 6 bases from J, the junction kept 7 bases outside the gene matches. CDR3 DNA: TGTGCTAGCTCAACAGGGGTTAATGGCTACACCTTC. It codes for CASSTGVNGYTF.

The chain is built from TRBV2 and TRBJ2-5, with D unclear. This CDR3 comprises 12 residues. Germline CDR1 and CDR2: SNHLY and FYNNEI. The V end was cut by 6 bases, the J end by 2 bases, with 7 bases between. CDR3 residues: CASSYFQETQYF. CDR3 in DNA: TGTGCCAGCAGCTACTTTCAAGAGACCCAGTACTTC.

The chain carries TRBV18 and TRBJ2-5; 9 bases are shared with TRBD1. Germline V gives CDR1 KGHSH, CDR2 LQKENI. V was clipped by 1 base and J by 5 bases; unmatched bases: 5. There are 15 residues in the CDR3. The CDR3 DNA reads TGTGCCAGCTCACCACTACAGGGGGCTAGGGAGACCCAGTACTTC. It codes for CASSPLQGARETQYF.

The CDR3 DNA sequence: TGTGCCAGCAGTGGTCGGGCGAACACCGGGGAGCTGTTTTTT. Protein sequence: CASSGRANTGELFF. This chain connects TRBV2 to TRBJ2-2; D call uncertain. V lost 4 bases to trimming and J lost 0 bases, with 6 bases between them. Germline V gene sequence: CDR1 SNHLY, CDR2 FYNNEI. CDR3 length: 14 residues.

V gene TRBV6-5 combines with J gene TRBJ1-1, with D possibly matching TRBD1 (5 bases). The length of the CDR3 is 14 residues. In germline, CDR1 is MNHEY, CDR2 SVGAGI. The ends were cut back, 6 bases at V and 1 base at J, with 12 bases in the middle. CDR3 loop: CASRLRTGNTEAFF. The CDR3 DNA sequence: TGTGCCAGCAGGTTACGAACAGGGAACACTGAAGCTTTCTTT.

This clone showed up just once. The V and J genes are TRBV14 and TRBJ1-2, with 7 positions matching TRBD1. Trimming at V came to 5 bases and at J to 3 bases, leaving 6 bases not matched to a gene. The CDR3 extends over 14 amino acids. The germline V gene has CDR1 SGHDN and CDR2 FVKESK. CDR3 sequence (DNA): TGTGCCAGCAGCTCCGGACAGGCTTACTATGGCTACACCTTC. Amino acid sequence: CASSSGQAYYGYTF.

The chain couples TRBV4-1 to TRBJ1-5; TRBD1 might be the D (5 bases). Germline V gene sequence: CDR1 MGHRA, CDR2 YSYEKL. Trimming pared 4 bases from V and 1 base from J, leaving 11 bases between. The CDR3 loop spans 15 amino acids. CDR3 sequence: CASSPMGGSNQPQHF. Here the CDR3 DNA reads TGCGCCAGCAGCCCCATGGGGGGGAGCAATCAGCCCCAGCATTTT.

The chain uses TRBV12-5 and TRBJ2-1, with D possibly being TRBD2 (7 bases). This CDR3 region has 15 residues. Trimming shortened V by 6 bases and J by 7 bases, and 19 bases separated the two germline ends. CDR1 LGHNT and CDR2 FRNRAP come from the germline V gene. CDR3 bases: TGTGCTAGTGGGATGCGGGGGCCGGTCGGGAATGAGCAGTTCTTC. This encodes CASGMRGPVGNEQFF.

This chain uses TRBV7-2 with TRBJ1-6; TRBD1 agrees at 8 bases. V trimming: 1 base; J trimming: 6 bases; junction bases outside the gene matches: 5. The CDR3 runs 16 residues. Germline-derived CDR1 and CDR2 are SGHTA and FQGNSA. The CDR3 reads CASSLGVGTGNSPLHF. CDR3 DNA sequence: TGTGCCAGCAGCTTAGGGGTAGGGACAGGTAATTCACCCCTCCACTTT.